A single sample gave rise to the 10 T cell receptor beta chains below, sequenced in a study of cytomegalovirus exposure and HLA in healthy donors (dated by TCRdb to about 2017). The library was made by the immunoSEQ multiplex PCR assay. Imported from immuneACCESS, the table was reduced by TCRdb to in-frame sequences with V and J called. These copies leave out some clones; in studies compared against another copy, an unresolved V gene accounts for under half, and the cause of the remainder is not known. The sample contains under 150,000 clones, around 86% of them found a single time. The ten top clones hold around 10% of the sample. Sample: PBMCs. These receptors came from a man aged 18 to 30 in good health and CMV-seropositive.

This chain joins TRBV5-1 and TRBJ1-2; 9 bases agree with TRBD1. CDR1 is SGHRS, CDR2 YFSETQ, per germline. The CDR3 totals 12 residues. J lost 7 bases, V lost 3 bases, and 1 base had no gene match. In DNA form, the CDR3 reads TGCGCCAGCAGCTGGGACAGGGCTGGCTACACCTTC. It specifies CASSWDRAGYTF.

This clone has only a few counts. The genes are TRBV5-8 and TRBJ1-5, with D maybe TRBD1 (6 bases). The CDR3 consists of 15 residues. V was clipped by 0 bases and J by 5 bases, with 12 bases between them. Germline CDR1 and CDR2: SGHTS and YDEGEE. CDR3 loop: CASSLGQDNDQPQHF. The CDR3, as DNA: TGTGCCAGCAGCTTGGGACAGGATAATGATCAGCCCCAGCATTTT.

This clone is a singleton in its sample. The chain recombines TRBV5-1 with TRBJ2-2, with D perhaps TRBD2 (5 bases). CDR3 length: 17 amino acids. The V end was cut by 0 bases, the J end by 0 bases, with 12 bases between. CDR1 and CDR2 (germline): SGHRS, YFSETQ. CDR3 in amino acids: CASSLGGSGSNTGELFF. For the CDR3, the DNA is TGCGCCAGCAGCTTGGGAGGGAGCGGTTCGAACACCGGGGAGCTGTTTTTT.

This clone is medium-sized in the sample. This chain links TRBV2 with TRBJ1-1; D is unclear. Germline lookup yields CDR1 SNHLY and CDR2 FYNNEI. Trimming cost V 5 bases and J 1 base, with 8 bases left between them. CDR3 length: 13 residues. The CDR3 sequence: CASSKGENTEAFF. As DNA, the CDR3 is TGTGCCAGCAGTAAGGGAGAGAACACTGAAGCTTTCTTT.

V gene TRBV2 combines with J gene TRBJ1-6, with D unresolved. The V end was cut by 5 bases, the J end by 7 bases, with 18 bases between. The CDR3 consists of 16 residues. The V gene's germline CDR1 is SNHLY and CDR2 FYNNEI. The CDR3 region is CASSSRFGRINSPLHF. CDR3 DNA sequence: TGTGCCAGCAGTAGCAGGTTTGGGAGGATAAATTCACCCCTCCACTTT.

The genes are TRBV10-3 and TRBJ2-7; possibly TRBD1 for D (6 bases). Trimming removed 4 bases at V and 7 bases at J, with 17 bases between. Germline V gene data show CDR1 as ENHRY and CDR2 as SYGVKD. This CDR3 contains 14 residues. CDR3 sequence reads: CAISVKQGEGEQYF. The CDR3 bases are TGTGCCATCAGTGTTAAACAGGGCGAGGGTGAGCAGTACTTC.

This clone was detected once. The gene calls are TRBV7-9 and TRBJ1-1; TRBD1 might be the D (5 bases). Germline CDR1 SEHNR, CDR2 FQNEAQ (reference sequence). The CDR3 extends over 14 amino acids. The V end lost 4 bases, the J end lost 3 bases, and 12 bases lay between the germline ends. CDR3 in amino acids: CASSSQGGDTEAFF. The CDR3 DNA reads TGTGCCAGCAGCTCCCAGGGAGGGGACACTGAAGCTTTCTTT.

The V and J genes are TRBV13 and TRBJ1-2; D is possibly TRBD1 (5 bases). This CDR3 is built from 13 residues. V was shortened by 3 bases and J by 7 bases, with 12 bases between the two germline ends. Per the germline V gene, CDR1 is PRHDT and CDR2 is FYEKMQ (reference sequence). The CDR3 sequence is CASSFQGTRGYTF. CDR3 nucleotides: TGTGCCAGCAGCTTTCAGGGAACGCGTGGCTACACCTTC. The variable domain in full, with the rest retrieved from reference TRBV13 and TRBJ1-2, is AAGVIQSPRHLIKEKRETATLKCYPIPRHDTVYWYQQGPGQDPQFLISFYEKMQSDKGSIPDRFSAQQFSDYHSELNMSSLELGDSALYFCASSFQGTRGYTFGSGTRLTVV.

This clone was seen only a few times. The J gene is TRBJ1-4, the V gene TRBV6-1, with 11 bases identical to TRBD1. J was trimmed by 6 bases and V by 3 bases; bases with no gene match: 3. The length of the CDR3 is 15 residues. Looked up from germline, CDR1 is MNHNS and CDR2 is SASEGT. Here the CDR3 reads CASSDGTGGHEKLFF. The CDR3 region has the DNA TGTGCCAGCAGTGACGGGACAGGGGGGCATGAAAAACTGTTTTTT.

The V and J genes are TRBV6-5 and TRBJ1-6, with 7 bases that match TRBD1. J was trimmed by 3 bases and V by 5 bases; bases with no gene match: 4. Per the germline V gene, CDR1 is MNHEY and CDR2 is SVGAGI. The CDR3 sequence is 15 residues long. The CDR3 DNA reads as TGTGCCAGCAGTGCCGGGACAGTCTATAATTCACCCCTCCACTTT. Its protein is CASSAGTVYNSPLHF.